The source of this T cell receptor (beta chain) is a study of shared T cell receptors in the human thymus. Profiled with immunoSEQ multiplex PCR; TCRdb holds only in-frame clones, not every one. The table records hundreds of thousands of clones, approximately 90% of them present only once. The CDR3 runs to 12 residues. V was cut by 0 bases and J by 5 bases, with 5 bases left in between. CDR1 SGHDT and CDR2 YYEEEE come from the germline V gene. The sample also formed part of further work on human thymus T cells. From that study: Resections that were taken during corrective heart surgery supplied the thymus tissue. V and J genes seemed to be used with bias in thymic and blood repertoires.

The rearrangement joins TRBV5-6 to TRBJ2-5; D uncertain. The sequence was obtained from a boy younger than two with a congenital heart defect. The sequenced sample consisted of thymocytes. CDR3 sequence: CASSLANETQYF. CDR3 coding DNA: TGTGCCAGCAGCTTGGCCAATGAGACCCAGTACTTC.